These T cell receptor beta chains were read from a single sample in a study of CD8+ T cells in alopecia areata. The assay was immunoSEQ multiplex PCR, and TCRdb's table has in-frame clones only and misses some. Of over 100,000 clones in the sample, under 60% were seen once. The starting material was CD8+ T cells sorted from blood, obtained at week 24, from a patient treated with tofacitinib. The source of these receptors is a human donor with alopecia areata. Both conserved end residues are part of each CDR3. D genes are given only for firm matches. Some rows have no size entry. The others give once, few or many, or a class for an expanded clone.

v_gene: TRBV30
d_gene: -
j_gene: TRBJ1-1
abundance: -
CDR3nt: TGTGCCTGGAGTGTACGGGTAGGCAGGGGACGCACTGAAGCTTTCTTT
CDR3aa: CAWSVRVGRGRTEAFF

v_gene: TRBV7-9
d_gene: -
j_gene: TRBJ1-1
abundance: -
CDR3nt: TGTGCCAGCAGCTTAGATTCCCCGTTTACGTCTGAAGCTTTCTTT
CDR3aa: CASSLDSPFTSEAFF

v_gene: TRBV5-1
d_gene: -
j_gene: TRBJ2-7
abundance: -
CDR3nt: TGCGCCAGCAGATCCACGGCAGCCTACGAGCAGTACTTC
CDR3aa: CASRSTAAYEQYF

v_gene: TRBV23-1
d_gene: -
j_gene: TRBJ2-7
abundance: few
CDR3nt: TGCGCCAGTATTGCTACTCAAAGCTCCTACGAGCAGTACTTC
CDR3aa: CASIATQSSYEQYF

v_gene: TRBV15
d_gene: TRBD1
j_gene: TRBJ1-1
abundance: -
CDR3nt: TGTGCCACCAGTTCGGGACAGGGGAACACTGAAGCTTTCTTT
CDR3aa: CATSSGQGNTEAFF

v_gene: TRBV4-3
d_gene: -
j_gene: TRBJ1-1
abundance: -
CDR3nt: TGCGCCAGCAGCCCTGGCCGTATGAACACTGAAGCTTTCTTT
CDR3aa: CASSPGRMNTEAFF

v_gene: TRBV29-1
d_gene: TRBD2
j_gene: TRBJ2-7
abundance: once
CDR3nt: TGCAGCGTACAAAGCGGGGGGTCCTACGAGCAGTACTTC
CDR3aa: CSVQSGGSYEQYF

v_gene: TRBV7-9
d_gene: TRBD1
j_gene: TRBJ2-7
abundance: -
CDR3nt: TGTGCCAGCAGCTTAGTGGCAGGGGACAGCGAGCAGTACTTC
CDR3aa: CASSLVAGDSEQYF

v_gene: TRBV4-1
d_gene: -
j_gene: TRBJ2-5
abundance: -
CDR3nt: TGCGCCAGCAGCTCGTGGGGCGGGAAGACCCAGTACTTC
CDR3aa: CASSSWGGKTQYF

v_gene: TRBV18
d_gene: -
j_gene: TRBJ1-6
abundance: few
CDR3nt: TGTGCCAGCTCACGCGGCGAGACAGTTCGCAATTCACCCCTCCACTTT
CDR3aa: CASSRGETVRNSPLHF

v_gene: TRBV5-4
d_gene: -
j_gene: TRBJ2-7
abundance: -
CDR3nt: TGTGCCAGCAGTGGCCCATACGAGCAGTACTTC
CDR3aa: CASSGPYEQYF

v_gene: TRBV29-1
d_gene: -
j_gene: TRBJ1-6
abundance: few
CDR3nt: TGCAGCGTCGGCGGGGGGGATTCACCCCTCCACTTT
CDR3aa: CSVGGGDSPLHF

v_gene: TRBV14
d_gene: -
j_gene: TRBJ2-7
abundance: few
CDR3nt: TGTGCCAGCAGCCAAGGGGACACCCGTGGGGACGAGCAGTACTTC
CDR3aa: CASSQGDTRGDEQYF

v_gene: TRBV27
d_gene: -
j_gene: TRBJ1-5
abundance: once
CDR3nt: TGTGCCAGCAGTTTATCGGCAGGGGTTCAGCCCCAGCATTTT
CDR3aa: CASSLSAGVQPQHF

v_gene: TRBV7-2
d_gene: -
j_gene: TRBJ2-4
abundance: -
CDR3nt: TGTGCCAGCAGTCTTAGAGGGTTAGCCAAAAACATTCAGTACTTC
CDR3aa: CASSLRGLAKNIQYF

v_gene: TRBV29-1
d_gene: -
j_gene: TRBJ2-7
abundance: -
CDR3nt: TGCAGCGTTGCCGGCGGGGCCTCCTACGAGCAGTACTTC
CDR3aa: CSVAGGASYEQYF

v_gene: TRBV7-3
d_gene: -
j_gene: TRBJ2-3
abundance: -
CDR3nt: TGTGCCAGCAGCTCCTGGGGGGCCGAGACAGATACGCAGTATTTT
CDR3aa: CASSSWGAETDTQYF

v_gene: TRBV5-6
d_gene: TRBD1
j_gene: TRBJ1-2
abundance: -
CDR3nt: TGTGCCAGCAGCGAACAGGGGACCTATGGCTACACCTTC
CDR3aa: CASSEQGTYGYTF

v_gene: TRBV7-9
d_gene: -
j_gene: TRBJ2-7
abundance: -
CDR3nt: TGTGCCAGCAGCCCCTATGTCGGGGGACGCTACGAGCAGTACTTC
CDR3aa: CASSPYVGGRYEQYF

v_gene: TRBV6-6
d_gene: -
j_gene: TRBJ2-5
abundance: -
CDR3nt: TGTGCCAGCAGTTACTTCAGGGGACAAGAGACCCAGTACTTC
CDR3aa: CASSYFRGQETQYF

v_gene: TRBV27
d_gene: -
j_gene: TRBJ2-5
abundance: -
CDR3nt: TGTGCCAGCAGTTTAGTGGGGGCCATAGAGACCCAGTACTTC
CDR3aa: CASSLVGAIETQYF

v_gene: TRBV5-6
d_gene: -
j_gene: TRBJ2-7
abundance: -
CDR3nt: TGTGCCAGCAGCTTGACGGGGCGCAGTTACGAGCAGTACTTC
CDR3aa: CASSLTGRSYEQYF

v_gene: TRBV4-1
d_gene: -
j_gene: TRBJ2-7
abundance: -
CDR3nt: TGCGCCAGCAGCCAAGTCGGCAGGGCCGAGCAGTACTTC
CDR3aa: CASSQVGRAEQYF

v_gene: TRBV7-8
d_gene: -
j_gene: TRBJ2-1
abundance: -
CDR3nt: TGTGCCAGCAGCTTAGGGCAGGGAATGGTCAATGAGCAGTTCTTC
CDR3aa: CASSLGQGMVNEQFF

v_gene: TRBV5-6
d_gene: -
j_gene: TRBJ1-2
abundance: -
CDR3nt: TGTGCCAGCAGCCCATTCGGGACTCGACGAACGGGTGGCTACACCTTC
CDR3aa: CASSPFGTRRTGGYTF

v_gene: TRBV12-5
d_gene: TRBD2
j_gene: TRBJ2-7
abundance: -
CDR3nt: TGTGCTAGTGGGACAGCGGGGGCCGCCTACGAGCAGTACTTC
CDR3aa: CASGTAGAAYEQYF

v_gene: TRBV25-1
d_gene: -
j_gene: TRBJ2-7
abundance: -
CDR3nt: TGTGCCAGCAGTGAGTGGAAGGGACTCTCCTACGAGCAGTACTTC
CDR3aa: CASSEWKGLSYEQYF

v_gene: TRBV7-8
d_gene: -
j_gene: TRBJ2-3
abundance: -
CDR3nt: TGTGCCAGCTCTCCTGCCCCAGATACGCAGTATTTT
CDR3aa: CASSPAPDTQYF

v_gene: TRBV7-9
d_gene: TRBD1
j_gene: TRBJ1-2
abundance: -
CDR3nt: TGTGCCAGCGGCGAGGGGGCGAGCGGCTACACCTTC
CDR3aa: CASGEGASGYTF

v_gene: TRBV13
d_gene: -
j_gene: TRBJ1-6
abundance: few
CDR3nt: TGTGCCAGCAGCTTATTCAGGGTGGATAATTCACCCCTCCACTTT
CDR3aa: CASSLFRVDNSPLHF

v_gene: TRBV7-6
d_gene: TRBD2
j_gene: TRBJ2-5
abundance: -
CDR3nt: TGTGCCAGCAGCTTAGGACTAGCGGGGGAAGAGACCCAGTACTTC
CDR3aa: CASSLGLAGEETQYF

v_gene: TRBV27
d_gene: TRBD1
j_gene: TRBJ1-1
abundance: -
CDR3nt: TGTGCCAGCAGTTTTCAGACAGGGGCCACTGAAGCTTTCTTT
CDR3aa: CASSFQTGATEAFF

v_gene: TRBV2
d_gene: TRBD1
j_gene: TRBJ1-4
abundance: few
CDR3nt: TGTGCCAGCACCGGGGGACAGAATGAAAAACTGTTTTTT
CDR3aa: CASTGGQNEKLFF

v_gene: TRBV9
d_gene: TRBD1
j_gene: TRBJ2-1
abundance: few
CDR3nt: TGTGCCAGCAGCGTAAGGACAGGGGTTCTGAATGAGCAGTTCTTC
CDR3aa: CASSVRTGVLNEQFF

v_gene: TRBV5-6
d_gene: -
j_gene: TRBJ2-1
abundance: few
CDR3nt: TGTGCCAGCAGGTCGGACAGGGAGGGCTACAATGAGCAGTTCTTC
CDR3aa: CASRSDREGYNEQFF

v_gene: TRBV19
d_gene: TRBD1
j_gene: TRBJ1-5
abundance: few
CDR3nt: TGTGCCAGTAGCTGGGGACAGAGCAATCAGCCCCAGCATTTT
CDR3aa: CASSWGQSNQPQHF

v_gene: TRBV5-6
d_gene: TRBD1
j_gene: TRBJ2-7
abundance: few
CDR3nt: TGTGCCAGCAGCATGAGGACAGGGGACGAGCAGTACTTC
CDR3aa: CASSMRTGDEQYF

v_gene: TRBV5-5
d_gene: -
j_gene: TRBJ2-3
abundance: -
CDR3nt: TGTGCCAGCAGCAACCCGACGGACGGACACGGTACGCAGTATTTT
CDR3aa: CASSNPTDGHGTQYF

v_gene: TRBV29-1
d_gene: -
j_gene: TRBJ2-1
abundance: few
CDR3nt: TGCAGCGTTGTTTCTCTAAAGGACAATGAGCAGTTCTTC
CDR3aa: CSVVSLKDNEQFF

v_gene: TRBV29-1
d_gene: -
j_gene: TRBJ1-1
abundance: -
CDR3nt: TGCAGCGTTGAAGGTGTCACAGAAGGTGACACTGAAGCTTTCTTT
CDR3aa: CSVEGVTEGDTEAFF

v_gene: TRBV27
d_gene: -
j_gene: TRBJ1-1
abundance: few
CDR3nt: TGTGCCAGCAGTCAAAGGACAGACACTGAAGCTTTCTTT
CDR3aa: CASSQRTDTEAFF

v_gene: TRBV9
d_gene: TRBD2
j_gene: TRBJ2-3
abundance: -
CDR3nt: TGTGCCAGCAGCGTAGAGGGCGGGGGGTACACAGATACGCAGTATTTT
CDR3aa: CASSVEGGGYTDTQYF

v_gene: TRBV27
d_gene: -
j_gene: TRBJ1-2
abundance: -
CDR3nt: TGTGCCAGCAGTTTAGCGGGGGGCTCTAACTATGGCTACACCTTC
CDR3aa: CASSLAGGSNYGYTF

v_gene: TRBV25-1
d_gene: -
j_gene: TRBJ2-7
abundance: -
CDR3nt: TGTGCCAGCAGTGGGGACCACTCCTACGAGCAGTACTTC
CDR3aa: CASSGDHSYEQYF

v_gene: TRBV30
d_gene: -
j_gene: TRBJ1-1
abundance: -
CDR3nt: TGTGCCTGGAACATCGGGGGTGAAGCTTTCTTT
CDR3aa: CAWNIGGEAFF

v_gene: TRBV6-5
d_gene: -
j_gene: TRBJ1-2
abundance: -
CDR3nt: TGTGCCAGCAGTTACTCTCTGTCCCCAGGATATGGCTACACCTTC
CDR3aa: CASSYSLSPGYGYTF

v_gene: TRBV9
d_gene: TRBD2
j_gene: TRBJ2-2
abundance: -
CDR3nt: TGTGCCAGCAGCGTTCGACTAGCGGGCACCGGGGAGCTGTTTTTT
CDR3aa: CASSVRLAGTGELFF